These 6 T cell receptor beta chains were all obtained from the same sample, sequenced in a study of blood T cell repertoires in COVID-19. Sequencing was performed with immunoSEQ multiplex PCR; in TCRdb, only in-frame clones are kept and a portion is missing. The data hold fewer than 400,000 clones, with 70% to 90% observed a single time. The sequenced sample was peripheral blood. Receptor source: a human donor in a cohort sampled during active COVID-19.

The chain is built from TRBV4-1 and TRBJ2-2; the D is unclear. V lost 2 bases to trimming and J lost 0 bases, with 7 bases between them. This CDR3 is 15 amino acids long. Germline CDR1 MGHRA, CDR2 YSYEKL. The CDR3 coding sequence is TGCGCCAGCAGCCAACTTCTAGCGAACACCGGGGAGCTGTTTTTT. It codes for CASSQLLANTGELFF.

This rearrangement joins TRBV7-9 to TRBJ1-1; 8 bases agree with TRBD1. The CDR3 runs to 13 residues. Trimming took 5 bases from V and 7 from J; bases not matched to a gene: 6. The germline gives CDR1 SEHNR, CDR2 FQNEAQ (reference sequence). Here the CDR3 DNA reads TGTGCCAGCAGCCGCAGACAGGGGAGTGAAGCTTTCTTT. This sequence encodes CASSRRQGSEAFF.

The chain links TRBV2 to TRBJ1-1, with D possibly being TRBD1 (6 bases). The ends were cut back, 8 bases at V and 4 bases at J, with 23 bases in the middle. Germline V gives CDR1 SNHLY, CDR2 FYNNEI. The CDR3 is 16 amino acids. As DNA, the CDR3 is TGTGCCAGCCTCGAAATCGACAGGCCCCAGGGCACTGAAGCTTTCTTT. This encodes CASLEIDRPQGTEAFF.

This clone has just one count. This CDR3 reads CASSRTWPKGETQYF. As DNA, the CDR3 is TGTGCCAGTAGTAGGACTTGGCCTAAAGGAGAGACCCAGTACTTC. The chain recombines TRBV19 with TRBJ2-5, with a weak D call TRBD2 (5 bases). V lost 4 bases to trimming and J lost 4 bases, with 16 bases between them. Per germline, CDR1 LNHDA and CDR2 SQIVND (reference sequence). This CDR3 region has 15 residues.

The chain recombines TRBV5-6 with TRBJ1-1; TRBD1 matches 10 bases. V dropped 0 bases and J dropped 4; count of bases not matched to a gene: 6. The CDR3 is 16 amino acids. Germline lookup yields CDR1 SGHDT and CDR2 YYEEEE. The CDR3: CASSLGQGAQSTEAFF. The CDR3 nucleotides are TGTGCCAGCAGCTTGGGACAGGGGGCGCAGTCCACTGAAGCTTTCTTT.

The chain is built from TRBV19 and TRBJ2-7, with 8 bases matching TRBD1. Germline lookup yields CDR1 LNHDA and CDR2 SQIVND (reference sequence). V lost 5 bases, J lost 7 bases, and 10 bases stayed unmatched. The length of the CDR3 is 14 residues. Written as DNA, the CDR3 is TGTGCCAGTAGTTCGGCAGGGGGCGCGGGGGAGCAGTACTTC. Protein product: CASSSAGGAGEQYF.